Each of the 24 T cell receptor beta chains below was sequenced from the same sample in a study of T cells expressing NK-cell markers. TCRdb reprocessed the 5' RACE reads and reports one entry per CDR3 protein, with no DNA. This listing includes hundreds of thousands of distinct CDR3 sequences. Sequenced: blood T cells: a sorted CD56 or NKG2C T cell subset, CD4+ or CD8+ T cells, or bulk PBMC T cells (not recorded which). Every receptor here comes from a woman between 18 and 69 years old in good health.

The CDR3 is CASSLGARAVDEQFF. The chain combines TRBV5-1 with TRBJ2-1; TCRdb's assignment of TRBD1 cannot be checked, as there is no DNA. This CDR3 comprises 15 residues. Germline V gene data show CDR1 as SGHRS and CDR2 as YFSETQ. The entire variable domain, with the rest obtained from reference TRBV5-1 and TRBJ2-1, is as follows: KAGVTQTPRYLIKTRGQQVTLSCSPISGHRSVSWYQQTPGQGLQFLFEYFSETQRNKGNFPGRFSGRQFSNSRSEMNVSTLELGDSALYLCASSLGARAVDEQFFGPGTRLTVL.

This rearrangement joins TRBV12-3 or TRBV12-4 to TRBJ2-1; TCRdb designates TRBD1, a call that cannot be tested without DNA. The CDR3 sequence is 15 residues long. CDR3 sequence: CASRPGQGLYNEQFF.

The chain employs TRBV3-1 and TRBJ2-7. Germline V CDR1 and CDR2: LGHDT, YNNKEL (reference sequence). This CDR3 contains 12 residues. The CDR3 here is CASSQVVYEQYF.

This chain joins TRBV9 and TRBJ2-3; TCRdb selects TRBD2, and the lack of DNA leaves this call unchecked. Germline CDR1 and CDR2: SGDLS and YYNGEE. The CDR3 extends over 14 amino acids. CDR3 residues: CASQLQGGQDTQYF.

The V and J genes are TRBV30 and TRBJ2-3; TCRdb indicates TRBD1, and absent DNA this call remains unverified. CDR3 size: 15 residues. Germline V gene sequence: CDR1 GTSNPN, CDR2 SVGIG (reference sequence). This chain's CDR3 is CAWSPIGTGGPTQYF.

This chain links TRBV12-3 or TRBV12-4 with TRBJ2-7; TCRdb picks TRBD2, but there is no DNA to check that call. The CDR3 is made up of 14 amino acids. CDR3 residues: CASSWTSGNFEQYF.

This sequence joins TRBV20-1 and TRBJ2-3; checking the TCRdb D call of TRBD1 is not possible without DNA. The CDR3 runs to 13 residues. CDR1 is DFQATT, CDR2 SNEGSKA, per germline (reference sequence). CDR3 sequence reads: CSARRTGLDTQYF.

This sequence joins TRBV12-1 and TRBJ1-1; the D gene TCRdb calls, TRBD1, cannot be checked with no DNA. TRBV12-1 is termed a pseudogene. The CDR3 extends over 15 amino acids. CDR3 sequence reads: CASSFVDTLNTEAFF.

The V and J genes are TRBV12-3 or TRBV12-4 and TRBJ2-7; TCRdb's D call, TRBD1, is unchecked because there is no DNA. The CDR3 sequence is 12 residues long. CDR3 sequence reads: CASSTGFHEQYF.

This sequence joins TRBV20-1 and TRBJ1-1. Germline V lookup: CDR1 DFQATT, CDR2 SNEGSKA (reference sequence). The CDR3 length is 12 residues. CDR3 amino acids: CSARDSRTSAFF.

The V and J genes are TRBV6-1 and TRBJ2-7; as DNA is missing, the TRBD1 call by TCRdb cannot be tested. The CDR3 runs to 15 residues. In germline, CDR1 is MNHNS, CDR2 SASEGT. Here the CDR3 reads CASTSGGAVSYEQYF.

The V and J genes are TRBV18 and TRBJ2-7; TCRdb's D call, TRBD2, is unchecked because there is no DNA. There are 15 residues in the CDR3. Per germline, CDR1 KGHSH and CDR2 LQKENI. This CDR3 reads CASSPVSAGTYEQYF.

The gene calls are TRBV12-3 or TRBV12-4 and TRBJ1-1; lacking DNA, the TRBD1 call made by TCRdb goes unchecked. This CDR3 is built from 15 residues. CDR3: CASSRRTGWITEAFF.

The chain uses TRBV7-2 and TRBJ2-3; the TCRdb call, TRBD2, lacks DNA for checking. This CDR3 contains 15 residues. Germline values: CDR1 SGHTA, CDR2 FQGNSA. The CDR3 here is CASSYPGGGAHTQYF.

The chain uses TRBV20-1 and TRBJ2-3. Germline loops: CDR1 DFQATT, CDR2 SNEGSKA (reference sequence). The CDR3 covers 12 residues. The CDR3 reads CSAESWGDTQYF.

CDR3 loop: CASSLGNREREKSDTQYF. The gene calls are TRBV11-2 and TRBJ2-3; TCRdb reports TRBD2, a call that lacks DNA to check it against. The V gene's germline CDR1 is SGHAT and CDR2 FQNNGV. This CDR3 is 18 amino acids long.

This chain connects TRBV7-2 to TRBJ1-5; TCRdb returns TRBD1, unconfirmable since there is no DNA. Germline CDR1 reads SGHTA; CDR2 reads FQGNSA. There are 14 residues in the CDR3. CDR3 amino acids: CASSTPRGGQPQHF.

The V gene is TRBV4-1, the J gene TRBJ2-1; absent DNA, TCRdb's TRBD2 call cannot be checked. This CDR3 spans 15 amino acids. From germline, CDR1 is MGHRA and CDR2 YSYEKL. CDR3: CASSLDIASYNEQFF.

The CDR3: CASRDQGNTEAFF. The chain carries TRBV2 and TRBJ1-1; as DNA is missing, the TRBD1 call by TCRdb cannot be tested. This CDR3 is 13 amino acids long. Germline V gene sequence: CDR1 SNHLY, CDR2 FYNNEI.

The rearrangement uses TRBV20-1 and TRBJ2-5; checking the TCRdb D call of TRBD1 is not possible without DNA. The CDR3 runs to 11 residues. The germline V gene encodes CDR1 DFQATT and CDR2 SNEGSKA (reference sequence). The CDR3 spells CSAKQPGTQYF.

This chain joins TRBV5-1 and TRBJ1-5. Germline CDR1 and CDR2: SGHRS and YFSETQ. This CDR3 has 14 residues. CDR3 sequence reads: CASSLGGSDQPQHF.

This chain connects TRBV11-2 to TRBJ2-2; checking the TCRdb D call of TRBD1 is not possible without DNA. The germline V gene has CDR1 SGHAT and CDR2 FQNNGV. The CDR3 contains 18 residues. This chain's CDR3 is CASSPHAQTLAAGGELFF.

This sequence joins TRBV12-3 or TRBV12-4 and TRBJ2-1; TCRdb gives TRBD1 as the D gene, but with no DNA this cannot be confirmed. The CDR3 is 15 amino acids. CDR3 amino acids: CASSRGQGFNDEQFF.

This rearrangement joins TRBV6-5 to TRBJ1-1; TCRdb lists TRBD1, though no DNA is available to test this call. Germline V gene data show CDR1 as MNHEY and CDR2 as SVGAGI. The CDR3 consists of 15 residues. The CDR3 region is CASSFTGTKNTEAFF.